Included here is one T cell receptor (beta chain) sequence, with context. Using immunoSEQ multiplex PCR, the repertoire was profiled, and TCRdb retains in-frame clones only, with some absent. The sample lists 350,000 to 450,000 clones; 80% to 90% were seen once. The data belong to a study of blood T cell repertoires in COVID-19. V dropped 5 bases and J dropped 4 bases, with 9 bases sitting between them. Germline CDR1 KGHDR, CDR2 SFDVKD. The CDR3 spans 13 residues. V gene TRBV24-1 combines with J gene TRBJ2-3; D may be TRBD2 (5 bases). The source of this sequence is a young man who had recovered from COVID-19. Sample: PBMCs or T cells enriched from blood (not recorded which). The CDR3 protein is CATSVGGADTQYF. The DNA for the CDR3 is TGTGCCACCAGTGTCGGAGGCGCAGATACGCAGTATTTT.